Below are 14 T cell receptor beta chains sequenced from a single sample in a study of shared clonotypes between healthy human individuals. Only in-frame clones appear in the TCRdb table, and some are missing; sequencing was by immunoSEQ multiplex PCR. Of about 670,000 clones detected, approximately 75% appear once; the ten largest clones hold about 1.7%. Sequencing input: memory CD4+ T cells sorted from blood. Subset noted: CD45RA-negative fraction. Source of these receptors: a woman aged 30 to 39 in good health.

This clone was observed a single time. The V call is TRBV2, the J call TRBJ2-1; TRBD2 matches 9 bases. With V trimmed by 6 bases and J by 2 bases, 5 bases remained unmatched. The length of the CDR3 is 15 residues. CDR1 and CDR2 from the germline V gene are SNHLY and FYNNEI. The CDR3 loop is CASRGLAATYNEQFF. The CDR3 bases are TGTGCCAGCAGGGGACTAGCAGCGACCTACAATGAGCAGTTCTTC.

The V gene is TRBV5-1, the J gene TRBJ1-2; possibly TRBD1 for D (6 bases). The CDR3 length is 16 residues. Germline values: CDR1 SGHRS, CDR2 YFSETQ. V lost 4 bases to trimming and J lost 2 bases, with 18 bases between them. This CDR3 is CASSLAGRRGNYGYTF. CDR3 nucleotides: TGCGCCAGCAGCCTGGCGGGACGGAGGGGGAACTATGGCTACACCTTC.

The V gene is TRBV5-1, the J gene TRBJ2-6; TRBD1 aligns across 9 bases. The germline V gene has CDR1 SGHRS and CDR2 YFSETQ. CDR3 length: 17 amino acids. With 2 bases clipped from V and 2 bases from J, the junction kept 5 bases outside the gene matches. In DNA form, the CDR3 reads TGCGCCAGCAGCTTACAGGGGGCCGCCGCTGGGGCCAACGTCCTGACTTTC. This translates into CASSLQGAAAGANVLTF.

The chain couples TRBV11-2 to TRBJ2-1; 7 bases fit TRBD2. J lost 3 bases, V lost 5 bases, and 10 bases had no gene match. The CDR3 runs 16 residues. Looked up from germline, CDR1 is SGHAT and CDR2 is FQNNGV. The chain's CDR3 is CASSPSGLVGYNEQFF. For the CDR3, the DNA is TGTGCCAGCAGCCCCTCCGGACTAGTTGGCTACAATGAGCAGTTCTTC.

This clone has a handful of counts. V is TRBV6-6 and J is TRBJ1-1; TRBD1 matches at 11 bases. The CDR3 totals 14 residues. CDR1 is MNHNY, CDR2 SVGAGI, per germline (reference sequence). V lost 7 bases and J lost 5; bases outside the gene matches: 6. Written as DNA, the CDR3 is TGTGCCAGCAATCCCGGGACAGGGGGGACTGAAGCTTTCTTT. This codes for CASNPGTGGTEAFF.

J is TRBJ2-4 and V is TRBV4-1, with 7 bases fitting TRBD2. V dropped 0 bases and J dropped 7; count of bases not matched to a gene: 6. Germline V lookup: CDR1 MGHRA, CDR2 YSYEKL. This CDR3 has 15 amino acids. In DNA, the CDR3 is TGCGCCAGCAGCCAAGATATCGGGGAGGGGAACATTCAGTACTTC. This gives the protein CASSQDIGEGNIQYF.

This clone was recorded at least ten times. This chain joins TRBV6-1 and TRBJ2-7; 9 bases match TRBD1. CDR1 and CDR2 from the germline V gene are MNHNS and SASEGT. V was pared by 3 bases and J by 3 bases, with 6 bases of the junction left unmatched. The CDR3 is 15 amino acids. Here the CDR3 reads CASSERTGAGYEQYF. DNA for the CDR3: TGTGCCAGCAGTGAGAGGACAGGGGCGGGCTACGAGCAGTACTTC.

This clone was seen at least ten times. V gene TRBV14 combines with J gene TRBJ2-3, with 9 bases lining up with TRBD1. V shed 4 bases and J 5 bases; nucleotides not matched to a gene: 10. This CDR3 spans 16 amino acids. Germline values: CDR1 SGHDN, CDR2 FVKESK. In DNA form, the CDR3 reads TGTGCCAGCAGCCTATCCCTCGGACAGGGGCAAGATACGCAGTATTTT. Its protein product is CASSLSLGQGQDTQYF.

This clone was picked up one time. This chain connects TRBV18 to TRBJ2-3, with 7 positions matching TRBD2. J gave up 0 bases and V 0 bases, and 3 bases lay outside the gene matches. CDR1 KGHSH and CDR2 LQKENI come from the germline V gene. The CDR3 runs 16 residues. CDR3 bases: TGTGCCAGCTCACCACCGGCGGGACTAAGCACAGATACGCAGTATTTT. It encodes CASSPPAGLSTDTQYF.

V gene TRBV14 combines with J gene TRBJ2-7; possible D gene TRBD1, 7 bases. V lost 5 bases and J lost 3, with 17 bases in between. CDR1 and CDR2 (germline): SGHDN, FVKESK. The CDR3 totals 15 residues. CDR3 DNA: TGTGCCAGCAGCGACAGACAGGGACTTGTCTACGAGCAGTACTTC. It is translated as CASSDRQGLVYEQYF.

This clone appeared a single time. V usage is TRBV19 and J usage is TRBJ1-6; TRBD1 matches at 7 bases. V shed 6 bases, J shed 7 bases, and the junction held 6 bases outside the gene matches. Per the germline V gene, CDR1 is LNHDA and CDR2 is SQIVND (reference sequence). There are 14 residues in the CDR3. The CDR3 DNA is TGTGCCAGTAGGATTACAGGGGTGAATTCACCCCTCCACTTT. Its translation is CASRITGVNSPLHF.

The chain joins TRBV18 to TRBJ1-1; 7 bases map to TRBD1. The CDR3 consists of 11 residues. Germline trimming cut 6 bases from V and 8 bases from J; bases unmatched to any gene: 3. CDR1 KGHSH and CDR2 LQKENI come from the germline V gene. In DNA form, the CDR3 reads TGTGCCAGCTCGGTGGACAGGGAAGCTTTCTTT. It translates to CASSVDREAFF.

The count of this clone is one. The V call is TRBV27, the J call TRBJ2-7, with D possibly TRBD1 on 5 matching bases. The CDR3 runs 14 residues. The ends were cut back, 4 bases at V and 3 bases at J, with 13 bases in the middle. Germline V gene data show CDR1 as MNHEY and CDR2 as SMNVEV (reference sequence). CDR3 loop: CASSYSKGIYEQYF. The CDR3 DNA is TGTGCCAGCAGTTACTCGAAGGGGATCTACGAGCAGTACTTC.

This clone showed up just a few times. CDR3: CASSSTGTTTYEQYF. The CDR3 nucleotides are TGCGCCAGCAGCTCCACCGGGACAACCACCTACGAGCAGTACTTC. This rearrangement joins TRBV5-1 to TRBJ2-7; perhaps TRBD1 as D (6 bases). This CDR3 has 15 residues. Trimming pared 3 bases from V and 2 bases from J, leaving 15 bases between. Germline assignment: CDR1 SGHRS and CDR2 YFSETQ. Full variable domain (missing parts from reference TRBV5-1 and TRBJ2-7): KAGVTQTPRYLIKTRGQQVTLSCSPISGHRSVSWYQQTPGQGLQFLFEYFSETQRNKGNFPGRFSGRQFSNSRSEMNVSTLELGDSALYLCASSSTGTTTYEQYFGPGTRLTVT.